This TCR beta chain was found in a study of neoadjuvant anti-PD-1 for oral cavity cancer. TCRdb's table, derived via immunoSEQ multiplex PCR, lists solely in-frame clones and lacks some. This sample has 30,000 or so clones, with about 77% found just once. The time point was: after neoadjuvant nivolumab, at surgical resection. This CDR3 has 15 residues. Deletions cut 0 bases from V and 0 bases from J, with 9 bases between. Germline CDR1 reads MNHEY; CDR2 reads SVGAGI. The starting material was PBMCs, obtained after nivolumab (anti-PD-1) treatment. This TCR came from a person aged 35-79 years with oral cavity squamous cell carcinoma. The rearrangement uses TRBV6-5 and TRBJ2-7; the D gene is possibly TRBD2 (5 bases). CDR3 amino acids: CASSYSSGSSYEQYF. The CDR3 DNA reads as TGTGCCAGCAGTTACTCTTCGGGGAGCTCCTACGAGCAGTACTTC.